The entry that follows covers one T cell receptor beta chain sequence. Antigen: not known. This sample is part of a study of chemoradiotherapy in HPV16-positive cancers. Study-level information: Functional T-cell assays on two HPV16-positive patients' cells defined candidate HPV-specific clones and common TCR motifs.

The CDR3 length is 12 residues. V gave up 6 bases and J gave up 8 bases; unmatched junction bases: 5. Germline CDR1 KGHSH, CDR2 LQKENI. Clones were read by immunoSEQ multiplex PCR, and TCRdb kept only the in-frame ones, dropping some. The data contain about 8,800 clones, 70% of them singletons. Findings and limits, study-wide: During treatment, candidate HPV-specific clones and E7-related motifs expanded in tumor. Functional assays defining HPV-specific T cells used only a couple of HPV16-positive patients. HPV-responsive T-cell expansion during chemoradiotherapy was linked to improved recurrence-free survival in HPV16-positive patients.

This clonotype was obtained from a human donor with HPV-associated anogenital cancer. The V gene is TRBV18, the J gene TRBJ1-2, with 8 bases that match TRBD1. This sample comprised tumor tissue, obtained from a patient who underwent chemoradiotherapy. The CDR3 loop is CASSLTGDGYTF. In nucleotides, the CDR3 is TGTGCCAGCTCCTTGACAGGGGACGGCTACACCTTC.